This T cell receptor beta chain was sequenced for a study of T-cell memory formation after mild COVID-19. This CDR3 has 12 amino acids. Germline values: CDR1 MNHEY, CDR2 SVGAGI. V shed 4 bases, J shed 9 bases, and the junction held 3 bases outside the gene matches. Libraries for TCRalpha and TCRbeta carried sample barcodes and unique molecular identifiers via 5'RACE. TCRdb fed the 5' RACE reads into MiXCR, producing one record per CDR3 protein. The sample comprises under 250,000 distinct CDR3 sequences, around 25% of which are singletons, and roughly an eighth rests with the top ten. The source is an adult woman who had mild COVID-19 (a few samples of this study predate the infection). Cell type and time point are not known. Sequenced material: PBMCs or a T cell subset sorted from them (not recorded which). This chain uses TRBV6-5 with TRBJ2-1, with 7 bases that match TRBD2. Here the CDR3 reads CASSLSGGEQFF. CDR3 nucleotides: TGTGCCAGCAGTTTGTCGGGGGGTGAGCAGTTCTTC.